The 31 T cell receptor beta chains below come from one sample, sequenced in a study of T cells in Graves' hyperthyroidism and ophthalmopathy. RNA transcripts were the template for amplifying TCR beta CDR3 regions. The HTBI set primed first-round TCR CDR3 RT-PCR. Each CDR3 protein is one row after TCRdb ran MiXCR on the multiplex PCR reads. This sample has 300,000 to 450,000 distinct CDR3 sequences, with approximately 13% found just once. Sample: blood. The receptors derive from a man aged 30 to 39 with Graves' hyperthyroidism that later progressed to Graves' ophthalmopathy.

This clonotype was recorded many times. J is TRBJ1-1 and V is TRBV30; no definite D call. CDR3 size: 13 residues. The germline gives CDR1 GTSNPN, CDR2 SVGIG (reference sequence). V was clipped by 0 bases and J by 5 bases, with 10 bases between them. The DNA of the CDR3 is TGTGCCTGGAGTGTTAATGTGGAGACTGAAGCTTTCTTT. Translating it yields CAWSVNVETEAFF.

This clonotype was seen many times. CDR3 amino acids: CASSLHRSSTNEKLFF. CDR3 nucleotides: TGTGCCAGCAGCTTACACAGGAGTTCAACTAATGAAAAACTGTTTTTT. This chain joins TRBV7-9 and TRBJ1-4, with D maybe TRBD1 (5 bases). The CDR3 sequence is 16 residues long. V was pared by 2 bases and J by 0 bases, with 10 bases between. Germline V gene sequence: CDR1 SEHNR, CDR2 FQNEAQ (reference sequence).

The V and J genes are TRBV6-6 and TRBJ1-2; D is possibly TRBD1 (5 bases). CDR1 is MNHNY, CDR2 SVGAGI, per germline (reference sequence). The CDR3 has 14 residues. Trimming took 2 bases from V and 1 from J, leaving 8 bases between them. DNA of the CDR3: TGTGCCAGCAGTTACGACGACAGTAACTATGGCTACACCTTC. Protein sequence: CASSYDDSNYGYTF.

This clonotype was observed a few times. This chain connects TRBV2 to TRBJ2-1; no clear D gene. Trimming cost V 7 bases and J 5 bases, with 12 bases left between them. Germline CDR1 SNHLY, CDR2 FYNNEI. This CDR3 is built from 13 residues. Written as DNA, the CDR3 is TGTGCCAGCACTCTAGAGCTAAACAATGAGCAGTTCTTC. It is translated as CASTLELNNEQFF.

This clonotype was seen a few times. V is TRBV12-3 or TRBV12-4 and J is TRBJ2-1, with 13 bases identical to TRBD2. This CDR3 region has 16 residues. With V trimmed by 6 bases and J by 2 bases, 4 bases remained unmatched. CDR3: CASRDGTSGTYNEQFF. DNA of the CDR3: TGTGCCAGCAGAGACGGGACTAGCGGGACCTACAATGAGCAGTTCTTC.

This clonotype was counted many times. J is TRBJ2-1 and V is TRBV5-1; 9 bases are a match to TRBD1. CDR1 is SGHRS and CDR2 is YFSETQ in the germline V gene. V dropped 4 bases and J dropped 4; count of bases not matched to a gene: 6. CDR3 length: 15 amino acids. The CDR3 region has the DNA TGCGCCAGCAGCCCGGGGACAGGGCTTTACAATGAGCAGTTCTTC. This gives the protein CASSPGTGLYNEQFF.

This clonotype was counted many times. The rearrangement joins TRBV10-3 to TRBJ1-5; D gene uncertain. The CDR3 covers 13 residues. Between the trimmed V and J ends, which lost 7 bases and 0 bases, there was a span of 7 bases. CDR1 ENHRY and CDR2 SYGVKD come from the germline V gene. CDR3 coding DNA: TGTGCCATCACCAGTGATAGCAATCAGCCCCAGCATTTT. Translated: CAITSDSNQPQHF.

This clonotype has just a few counts. The chain couples TRBV6-1 to TRBJ2-1; D is uncertain. The CDR3 has 16 amino acids. Trimming removed 2 bases at V and 2 bases at J, with 13 bases between. Germline V gene data show CDR1 as MNHNS and CDR2 as SASEGT. The CDR3 region is CASSERVRLAYNEQFF. CDR3 bases: TGTGCCAGCAGTGAAAGAGTCAGGTTGGCCTACAATGAGCAGTTCTTC.

This clonotype came up many times. This chain links TRBV6-1 with TRBJ1-1; no firm D call. There are 13 residues in the CDR3. The V gene's germline CDR1 is MNHNS and CDR2 SASEGT. Trimming removed 6 bases at V and 2 bases at J, with 10 bases between. Here the CDR3 reads CASSRPSNTEAFF. The CDR3 bases are TGTGCCAGCAGCCGCCCAAGCAACACTGAAGCTTTCTTT.

This chain joins TRBV4-1 and TRBJ2-2, with D perhaps assigned TRBD1 or TRBD2 (5 bases each). The germline V and J ends were trimmed by 2 bases and 14 bases, with 15 bases remaining between them. Germline lookup yields CDR1 MGHRA and CDR2 YSYEKL. CDR3 length equals 13 residues. In nucleotides, the CDR3 is TGCGCCAGCAGCCAACTGGGACCACCGGGACTGTTTTTT. This encodes CASSQLGPPGLFF.

This clonotype was recorded at least ten times. V and J are TRBV12-3 or TRBV12-4 and TRBJ2-2; D gene unclear. CDR3 length: 13 amino acids. Trimming shortened V by 5 bases and J by 6 bases, and 10 bases separated the two germline ends. The CDR3 sequence: CASSTEVAGELFF. The CDR3 coding sequence is TGTGCCAGCAGTACCGAGGTCGCCGGGGAGCTGTTTTTT.

Concerning this clonotype: The junction differs from germline at one of its ends, possibly a read error. The chain couples TRBV28 to TRBJ2-3; the D gene is possibly TRBD2 (5 bases). Germline V lookup: CDR1 MDHEN, CDR2 SYDVKM. The CDR3 has 15 amino acids. The CDR3 bases are TGTGCCAGCAGTTTCTCAGCGGCCGCGGTAGATGCGCAGTATTTT. It codes for CASSFSAAAVDAQYF.

This clonotype was seen only a few times. The rearrangement links TRBV9 to TRBJ2-1; TRBD1 matches 7 bases. Germline CDR1 is SGDLS and CDR2 is YYNGEE. The CDR3 is 16 residues long. Trimming cost V 3 bases and J 5 bases; bases outside gene matches: 11. CDR3 DNA sequence: TGTGCCAGCAGCGCATCCCCCGGGACAGTTGACAATGAGCAGTTCTTC. Its protein product is CASSASPGTVDNEQFF. Drawing the rest from reference TRBV9 and TRBJ2-1, the complete variable domain is DSGVTQTPKHLITATGQRVTLRCSPRSGDLSVYWYQQSLDQGLQFLIQYYNGEERAKGNILERFSAQQFPDLHSELNLSSLELGDSALYFCASSASPGTVDNEQFFGPGTRLTVL.

The chain employs TRBV19 and TRBJ1-2, with D uncertain. Germline values: CDR1 LNHDA, CDR2 SQIVND (reference sequence). The CDR3 is 14 amino acids. V lost 4 bases, J lost 2 bases, and 11 bases lay in between. CDR3 amino acids: CASSTRLENYGYTF. DNA for the CDR3: TGTGCCAGTAGTACCAGATTAGAGAACTATGGCTACACCTTC. The full variable domain, with the rest looked up from reference TRBV19 and TRBJ1-2, is DGGITQSPKYLFRKEGQNVTLSCEQNLNHDAMYWYRQDPGQGLRLIYYSQIVNDFQKGDIAEGYSVSREKKESFPLTVTSAQKNPTAFYLCASSTRLENYGYTFGSGTRLTVV.

In this sample, this clonotype turned up many times. The CDR3 reads CASSSGQGGYEQYF. CDR3 in DNA: TGTGCCAGCAGCTCAGGCCAGGGCGGTTACGAGCAGTACTTC. This chain links TRBV7-9 with TRBJ2-7; D possibly corresponds to TRBD1 (5 bases). Germline assignment: CDR1 SEHNR and CDR2 FQNEAQ (reference sequence). The CDR3 consists of 14 residues. V dropped 4 bases and J dropped 4 bases, with 14 bases sitting between them.

This clonotype was found many times. The chain joins TRBV5-1 to TRBJ1-1; D is possibly TRBD1 (5 bases). The germline V and J ends were trimmed by 0 bases and 6 bases, with 12 bases remaining between them. CDR3 length: 14 amino acids. CDR1 SGHRS and CDR2 YFSETQ come from the germline V gene. The CDR3 region has the DNA TGCGCCAGCAGCTTGGTAGTTGGGGGGGCTGAAGCTTTCTTT. It translates to CASSLVVGGAEAFF.

This clonotype was counted ten times or more. The chain links TRBV6-5 to TRBJ2-1, with a tentative D call TRBD2 (7 bases). V was trimmed by 2 bases and J by 5 bases, leaving 19 bases between them. Looked up from germline, CDR1 is MNHEY and CDR2 is SVGAGI. The CDR3 consists of 17 residues. The CDR3 bases are TGTGCCAGCAGTTACCCGCCCGAGGGGGGGACCGACAATGAGCAGTTCTTC. Its translation is CASSYPPEGGTDNEQFF.

This clonotype has at least ten counts. V and J are TRBV20-1 and TRBJ1-1; D gene ambiguous. Germline V gene sequence: CDR1 DFQATT, CDR2 SNEGSKA (reference sequence). CDR3 size: 13 residues. V dropped 3 bases and J dropped 2 bases, with 10 bases sitting between them. CDR3 DNA sequence: TGCAGTGCTAGTCAACATACAAACACTGAAGCTTTCTTT. This translates into CSASQHTNTEAFF.

This clonotype has at least ten counts. The V gene is TRBV24-1, the J gene TRBJ1-5, with 7 bases identical to TRBD1. Germline V gives CDR1 KGHDR, CDR2 SFDVKD. The CDR3 consists of 17 residues. The J segment lost 6 bases and the V segment lost 4 bases, leaving 14 bases of the junction unmatched. The CDR3 region has the DNA TGTGCCACCAGTGACGCCGCACAGGGGACACACGGTCAGCCCCAGCATTTT. Its protein product is CATSDAAQGTHGQPQHF.

The chain couples TRBV6-1 to TRBJ2-1; 7 bases line up with TRBD2. The CDR3 totals 16 residues. Germline CDR1 reads MNHNS; CDR2 reads SASEGT. V was clipped by 6 bases and J by 2 bases; unmatched bases: 10. The CDR3, as DNA: TGTGCCAGCAGCAACGACGGGGGGACTCCCTACAATGAGCAGTTCTTC. Translation gives CASSNDGGTPYNEQFF.

The rearrangement joins TRBV5-8 to TRBJ2-7, with 8 bases that match TRBD1. The CDR3 has 16 amino acids. Germline V CDR1 and CDR2: SGHTS, YDEGEE. After removal of 0 bases from V and 2 bases from J, the junction contained 7 bases not matched to a gene. The CDR3 coding sequence is TGTGCCAGCAGCTTGGGACAGGGGAGGTTAGCCTACGAGCAGTACTTC. It is translated as CASSLGQGRLAYEQYF.

This clonotype was seen many times. This sequence joins TRBV11-2 and TRBJ2-5; the match to TRBD2 covers 7 bases. Germline trimming cut 0 bases from V and 5 bases from J; bases unmatched to any gene: 12. From germline, CDR1 is SGHAT and CDR2 FQNNGV. This CDR3 has 17 amino acids. CDR3 in amino acids: CASSLEPRDYGRETQYF. In nucleotides, the CDR3 is TGTGCCAGCAGCTTAGAACCTCGGGACTACGGGAGGGAGACCCAGTACTTC.

This clonotype has ten or more counts. The rearrangement uses TRBV28 and TRBJ2-3; TRBD2 matches at 7 bases. The junction had 5 bases not matched to a gene; V was cut back by 5 bases and J by 0 bases. The CDR3 totals 15 residues. Germline V CDR1 and CDR2: MDHEN, SYDVKM. As DNA, the CDR3 is TGTGCCAGCAGTGGAGCGGGACTTAGCACAGATACGCAGTATTTT. Its protein product is CASSGAGLSTDTQYF.

This clonotype was counted a few times. CDR3 nucleotide sequence: TGTGCCAGCTCAACGGGACAGGGTACAGATACGCAGTATTTT. Protein: CASSTGQGTDTQYF. V gene TRBV6-1 combines with J gene TRBJ2-3; TRBD1 aligns across 9 bases. The junction had 6 bases not matched to a gene; V was cut back by 8 bases and J by 3 bases. The CDR3 is 14 amino acids. Germline assignment: CDR1 MNHNS and CDR2 SASEGT.

The table lists this clonotype with many counts. The chain uses TRBV7-8 and TRBJ2-3, with 10 bases that match TRBD1. With V trimmed by 2 bases and J by 1 base, 3 bases remained unmatched. CDR1 SGHVS and CDR2 FQNEAQ come from the germline V gene. The CDR3 spans 16 residues. The CDR3: CASSLRDRGRTDTQYF. In DNA form, the CDR3 reads TGTGCCAGCAGCTTAAGGGACAGGGGACGCACAGATACGCAGTATTTT.

In its sample, this clonotype was seen a few times. The chain carries TRBV11-2 and TRBJ2-7; 9 nucleotides align to TRBD1. Germline V gene lookup returns CDR1 SGHAT and CDR2 FQNNGV. The CDR3 runs to 17 residues. After removal of 5 bases from V and 7 bases from J, the junction contained 18 bases not matched to a gene. CDR3 residues: CASSPPLLRDRVGEQYF. The CDR3 DNA reads as TGTGCCAGCAGCCCTCCGCTCCTCCGGGACAGGGTTGGAGAGCAGTACTTC.

This clonotype occurred many times. J is TRBJ2-5 and V is TRBV5-6; D is uncertain. With 0 bases removed from V and 5 bases from J, the gap between germline ends came to 8 bases. There are 13 residues in the CDR3. The germline gives CDR1 SGHDT, CDR2 YYEEEE. CDR3 protein: CASSLGRRETQYF. CDR3 DNA sequence: TGTGCCAGCAGCTTGGGACGGCGGGAGACCCAGTACTTC.

The rearrangement uses TRBV20-1 and TRBJ1-5; TRBD1 matches 8 bases. The CDR3 length is 12 residues. J gave up 5 bases and V 7 bases, and 4 bases lay outside the gene matches. In germline, CDR1 is DFQATT, CDR2 SNEGSKA (reference sequence). In DNA form, the CDR3 reads TGCAGTGTAGGACAGGGCTATCAGCCCCAGCATTTT. Protein sequence: CSVGQGYQPQHF.

The chain joins TRBV15 to TRBJ1-5, with D possibly matching TRBD1 (5 bases). There are 17 residues in the CDR3. Trimming removed 0 bases at V and 2 bases at J, with 14 bases between. Per germline, CDR1 LNHNV and CDR2 YYDKDF (reference sequence). This chain's CDR3 is CATSRDPGRGGNQPQHF. The CDR3 coding sequence is TGTGCCACCAGCAGAGATCCGGGCCGGGGCGGCAATCAGCCCCAGCATTTT.

About this clonotype itself: At one boundary the junction diverges from the germline segment, which might be a read error. The chain links TRBV7-8 to TRBJ2-1; D is unresolved. The CDR3 is 15 residues long. The germline V gene encodes CDR1 SGHVS and CDR2 FQNEAQ. The CDR3 nucleotides are TGTGCCAGCGGCTTATACACCGGGTGGGGTAATGAGCAGTTCTTC. Protein: CASGLYTGWGNEQFF. Full variable domain (rest looked up from reference TRBV7-8 and TRBJ2-1): GAGVSQSPRYKVAKRGQDVALRCDPISGHVSLFWYQQALGQGPEFLTYFQNEAQLDKSGLPSDRFFAERPEGSVSTLKIQRTQQEDSAVYLCASGLYTGWGNEQFFGPGTRLTVL.

The table lists this clonotype with a few counts. The rearrangement links TRBV14 to TRBJ2-7, with D possibly TRBD1 on 6 matching bases. The germline V and J ends were trimmed by 1 base and 2 bases, with 12 bases remaining between them. Germline values: CDR1 SGHDN, CDR2 FVKESK. The CDR3 is 15 amino acids. DNA for the CDR3: TGTGCCAGCAGCCAAGTAGGGCCAGGGGCCTACGAGCAGTACTTC. Its protein product is CASSQVGPGAYEQYF.